The clone carrying this T cell receptor beta chain occurred once. What it binds is unknown. The protocol was immunoSEQ multiplex PCR, while the TCRdb copy is restricted to in-frame clones and leaves out a portion. The table has some 54,000 clones, 80% to 90% seen once. CDR3 size: 15 residues. Trimming took off 5 bases at V and 3 bases at J, with 15 bases between the two ends. Germline CDR1 reads SGHTA; CDR2 reads FQGNSA. The sort gate was single viable CD3+CD4+CD8-CD45RO+ cells for memory CD4+ T cells. CMV serostatus came from serum IgG against pp150, pp28, p38, p52. The record originates from a study of memory CD4+ T cells and cytomegalovirus serostatus. Study-level information: Healthy Belgian adult donors included about nine CMV-positive and 24 CMV-negative people.

Study conclusions and caveats: Repertoires predicted CMV serostatus with median bootstrapped AUC of around 0.95. Of roughly 180 reported CMV TCRbeta sequences, roughly 67 were found in memory CD4+ repertoires.

This clonotype was obtained from an adult in good health and CMV-seropositive. Sequencing was carried out using memory CD4+ T cells from blood. The chain recombines TRBV7-2 with TRBJ2-3; D is possibly TRBD2 (5 bases). The CDR3 DNA reads as TGTGCCAGCAGCATCGGGGATTATGGGACAGATACGCAGTATTTT. Its protein product is CASSIGDYGTDTQYF. The complete variable domain, with remaining parts taken from reference TRBV7-2 and TRBJ2-3, reads GAGVSQSPSNKVTEKGKDVELRCDPISGHTALYWYRQSLGQGLEFLIYFQGNSAPDKSGLPSDRFSAERTGGSVSTLTIQRTQQEDSAVYLCASSIGDYGTDTQYFGPGTRLTVL.